This T cell receptor beta chain is from a study of blood T cell repertoires in COVID-19. Study context: COVID-19 samples, acute and convalescent, were from the United States, Italy and Spain. T cells, B-cell-depleted T cells, or PBMCs supplied cDNA or gDNA.

Here immunoSEQ multiplex PCR was the method, and the copy in TCRdb shows in-frame clones only, minus some. The sample lists under 200,000 clones; over 70% were seen once. Of note for this clone: Its ends do not fully match the called genes, so a read error is possible.

The CDR3 has 13 residues. Germline values: CDR1 SGHRS, CDR2 YFSETQ. V gene TRBV5-1 combines with J gene TRBJ1-1; D is unresolved. This clonotype originated in a man aged 70-80 years with acute or convalescent COVID-19. The sequenced sample was peripheral blood. CDR3 amino acids: CASSLEENSEAFF. The DNA of the CDR3 is TGCGCCAGCAGCTTGGAAGAGAACTCTGAAGCTTTCTTT. The whole variable domain, remainder taken from reference TRBV5-1 and TRBJ1-1, is KAGVTQTPRYLIKTRGQQVTLSCSPISGHRSVSWYQQTPGQGLQFLFEYFSETQRNKGNFPGRFSGRQFSNSRSEMNVSTLELGDSALYLCASSLEENSEAFFGQGTRLTVV.